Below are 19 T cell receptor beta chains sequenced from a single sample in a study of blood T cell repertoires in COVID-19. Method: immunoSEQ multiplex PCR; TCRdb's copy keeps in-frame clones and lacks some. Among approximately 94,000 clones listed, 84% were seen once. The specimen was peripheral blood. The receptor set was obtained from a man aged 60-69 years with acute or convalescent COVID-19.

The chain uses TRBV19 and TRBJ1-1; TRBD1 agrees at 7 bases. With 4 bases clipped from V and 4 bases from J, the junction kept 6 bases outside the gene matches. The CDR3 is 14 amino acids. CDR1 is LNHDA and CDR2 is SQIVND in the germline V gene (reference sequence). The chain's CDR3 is CASSTWTGGTEAFF. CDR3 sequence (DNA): TGTGCCAGTAGTACCTGGACAGGCGGCACTGAAGCTTTCTTT.

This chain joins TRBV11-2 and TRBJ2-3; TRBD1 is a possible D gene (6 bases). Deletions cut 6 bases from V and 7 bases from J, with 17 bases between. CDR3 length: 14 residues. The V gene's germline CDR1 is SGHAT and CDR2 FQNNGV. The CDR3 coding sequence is TGTGCCAGCAGTCCTACAGGGAGATTAAATACGCAGTATTTT. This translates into CASSPTGRLNTQYF.

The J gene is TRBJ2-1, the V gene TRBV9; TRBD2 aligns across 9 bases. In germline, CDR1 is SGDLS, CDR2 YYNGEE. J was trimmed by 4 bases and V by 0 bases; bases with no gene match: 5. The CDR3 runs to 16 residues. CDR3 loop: CASSVEEGLAYNEQFF. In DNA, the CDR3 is TGTGCCAGCAGCGTAGAAGAGGGACTAGCTTACAATGAGCAGTTCTTC.

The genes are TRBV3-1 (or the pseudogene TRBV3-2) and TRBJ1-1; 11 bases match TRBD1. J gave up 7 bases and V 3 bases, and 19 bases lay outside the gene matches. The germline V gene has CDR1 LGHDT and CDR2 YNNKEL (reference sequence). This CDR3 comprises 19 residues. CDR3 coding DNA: TGTGCCAGCAGCCAGCTTCGCCCGCGGCCGGGACAGGGGGATCTTGAAGCTTTCTTT. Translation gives CASSQLRPRPGQGDLEAFF.

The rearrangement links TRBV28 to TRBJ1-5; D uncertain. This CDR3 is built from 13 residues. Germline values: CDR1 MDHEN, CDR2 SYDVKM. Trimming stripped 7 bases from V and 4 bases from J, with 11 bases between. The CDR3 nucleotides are TGTGCCAGCACTCAGCGGCAGAATCAGCCCCAGCATTTT. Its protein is CASTQRQNQPQHF.

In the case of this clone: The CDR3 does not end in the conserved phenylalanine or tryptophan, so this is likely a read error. The CDR3: CASSLRWTGGEAFL. The CDR3 DNA is TGTGCCAGCAGCTTGCGTTGGACAGGGGGAGAAGCTTTCCTT. The V call is TRBV5-8, the J call TRBJ1-1; 10 positions match TRBD1. Germline CDR1 and CDR2: SGHTS and YDEGEE. With 1 base clipped from V and 8 bases from J, the junction kept 5 bases outside the gene matches. The CDR3 totals 14 residues.

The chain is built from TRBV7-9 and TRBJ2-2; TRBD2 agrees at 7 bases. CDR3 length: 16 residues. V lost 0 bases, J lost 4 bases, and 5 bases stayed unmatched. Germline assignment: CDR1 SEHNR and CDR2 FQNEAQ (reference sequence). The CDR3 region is CASSLANGGSTGELFF. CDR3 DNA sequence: TGTGCCAGCAGCTTAGCGAACGGGGGGAGCACCGGGGAGCTGTTTTTT. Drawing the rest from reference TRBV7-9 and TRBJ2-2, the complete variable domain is DTGVSQNPRHKITKRGQNVTFRCDPISEHNRLYWYRQTLGQGPEFLTYFQNEAQLEKSRLLSDRFSAERPKGSFSTLEIQRTEQGDSAMYLCASSLANGGSTGELFFGEGSRLTVL.

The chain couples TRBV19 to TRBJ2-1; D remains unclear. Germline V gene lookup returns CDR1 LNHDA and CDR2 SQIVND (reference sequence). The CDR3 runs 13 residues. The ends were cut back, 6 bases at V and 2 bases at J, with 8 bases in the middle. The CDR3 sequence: CASSRVTYNEQFF. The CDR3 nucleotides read TGTGCCAGTAGCCGGGTTACCTACAATGAGCAGTTCTTC.

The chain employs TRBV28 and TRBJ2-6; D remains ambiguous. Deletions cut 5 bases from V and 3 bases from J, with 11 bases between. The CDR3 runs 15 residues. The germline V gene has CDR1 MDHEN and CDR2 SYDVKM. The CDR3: CASSEDGSGANVLTF. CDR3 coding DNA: TGTGCCAGCAGTGAGGATGGCAGTGGGGCCAACGTCCTGACTTTC.

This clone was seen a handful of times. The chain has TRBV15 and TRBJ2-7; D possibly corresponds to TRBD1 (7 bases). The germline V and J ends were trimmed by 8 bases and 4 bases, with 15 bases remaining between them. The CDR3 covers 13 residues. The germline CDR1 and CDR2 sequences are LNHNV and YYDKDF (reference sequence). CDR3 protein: CATSGDSGYEQYF. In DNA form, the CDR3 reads TGTGCCACCTCCGGGGACAGCGGGTACGAGCAGTACTTC. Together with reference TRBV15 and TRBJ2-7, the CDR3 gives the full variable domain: DAMVIQNPRYQVTQFGKPVTLSCSQTLNHNVMYWYQQKSSQAPKLLFHYYDKDFNNEADTPDNFQSRRPNTSFCFLDIRSPGLGDTAMYLCATSGDSGYEQYFGPGTRLTVT.

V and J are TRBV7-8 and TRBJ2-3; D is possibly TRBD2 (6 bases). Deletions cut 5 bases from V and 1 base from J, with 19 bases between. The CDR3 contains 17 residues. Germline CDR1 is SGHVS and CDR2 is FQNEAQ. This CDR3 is CASSLTRGSSRTDTQYF. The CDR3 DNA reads TGTGCCAGCAGCCTGACTAGAGGGTCCTCTCGCACAGATACGCAGTATTTT.

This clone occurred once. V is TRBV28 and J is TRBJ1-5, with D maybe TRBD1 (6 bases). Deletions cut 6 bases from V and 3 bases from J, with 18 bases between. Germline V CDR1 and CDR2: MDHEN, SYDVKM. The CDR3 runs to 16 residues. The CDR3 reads CASSPLGQSNNQPQHF. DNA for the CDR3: TGTGCCAGCAGCCCACTCGGACAGTCCAACAATCAGCCCCAGCATTTT. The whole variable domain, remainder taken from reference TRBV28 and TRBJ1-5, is DVKVTQSSRYLVKRTGEKVFLECVQDMDHENMFWYRQDPGLGLRLIYFSYDVKMKEKGDIPEGYSVSREKKERFSLILESASTNQTSMYLCASSPLGQSNNQPQHFGDGTRLSIL.

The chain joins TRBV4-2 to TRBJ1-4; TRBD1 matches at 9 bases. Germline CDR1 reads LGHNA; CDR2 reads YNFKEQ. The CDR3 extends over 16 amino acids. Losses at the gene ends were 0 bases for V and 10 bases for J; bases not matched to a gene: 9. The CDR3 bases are TGTGCCAGCAGCCAAGAAGAAAGGACAGGGGCCACAAAACTGTTTTTT. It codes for CASSQEERTGATKLFF.

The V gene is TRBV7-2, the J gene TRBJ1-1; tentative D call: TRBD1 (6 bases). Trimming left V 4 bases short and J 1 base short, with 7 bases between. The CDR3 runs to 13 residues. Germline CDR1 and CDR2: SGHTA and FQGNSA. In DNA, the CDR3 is TGTGCCAGCAGCTCGGACAGGAACACTGAAGCTTTCTTT. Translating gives CASSSDRNTEAFF.

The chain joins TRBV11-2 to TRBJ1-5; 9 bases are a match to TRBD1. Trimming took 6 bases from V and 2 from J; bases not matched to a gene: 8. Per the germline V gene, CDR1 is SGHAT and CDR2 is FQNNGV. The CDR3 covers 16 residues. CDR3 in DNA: TGTGCCAGCAGTCAAGGACAGGGGATTGGCAATCAGCCCCAGCATTTT. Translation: CASSQGQGIGNQPQHF.

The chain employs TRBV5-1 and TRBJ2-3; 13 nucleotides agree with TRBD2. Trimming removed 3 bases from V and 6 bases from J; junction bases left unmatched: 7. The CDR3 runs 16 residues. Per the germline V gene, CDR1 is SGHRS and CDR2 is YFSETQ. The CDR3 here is CASSSEGTSGADTQYF. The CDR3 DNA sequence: TGCGCCAGCAGCTCCGAGGGGACTAGCGGGGCGGATACGCAGTATTTT.

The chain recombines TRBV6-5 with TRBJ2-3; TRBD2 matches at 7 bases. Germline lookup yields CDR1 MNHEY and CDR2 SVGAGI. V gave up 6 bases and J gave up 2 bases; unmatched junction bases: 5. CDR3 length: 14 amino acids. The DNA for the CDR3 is TGTGCCAGCAGCAGGGAGGGTCTCACAGATACGCAGTATTTT. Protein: CASSREGLTDTQYF.

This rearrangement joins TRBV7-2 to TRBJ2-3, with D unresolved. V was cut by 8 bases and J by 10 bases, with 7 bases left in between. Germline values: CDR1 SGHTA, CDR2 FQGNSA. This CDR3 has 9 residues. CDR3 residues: CASGQAQYF. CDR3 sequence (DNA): TGTGCCAGCGGGCAGGCGCAGTATTTT.

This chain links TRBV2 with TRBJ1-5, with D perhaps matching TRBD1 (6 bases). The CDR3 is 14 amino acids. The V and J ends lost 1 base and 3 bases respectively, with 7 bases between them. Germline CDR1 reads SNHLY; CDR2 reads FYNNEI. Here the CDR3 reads CASSEVGANQPQHF. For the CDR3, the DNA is TGTGCCAGCAGTGAAGTGGGGGCCAATCAGCCCCAGCATTTT. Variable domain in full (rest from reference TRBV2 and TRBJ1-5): EPEVTQTPSHQVTQMGQEVILRCVPISNHLYFYWYRQILGQKVEFLVSFYNNEISEKSEIFDDQFSVERPDGSNFTLKIRSTKLEDSAMYFCASSEVGANQPQHFGDGTRLSIL.